This paragraph covers one TCR beta chain sequence. The sample has other DNA sequences that encode this CDR3 too. V gave up 2 bases and J gave up 2 bases, with 9 bases separating them. Germline V lookup: CDR1 LGHNT, CDR2 FRNRAP. The CDR3 extends over 14 amino acids. These data come from a study of blood T cell repertoires in COVID-19. The repertoire was sequenced with immunoSEQ multiplex PCR; TCRdb's copy has only in-frame clones and lacks some. The sample has 100,000 to 120,000 clones, under 75% seen once. Sequencing input: peripheral blood. The receptor's source is a woman in her sixties or seventies with acute or convalescent COVID-19. The chain has TRBV12-5 and TRBJ2-5, with D tentatively TRBD2 (6 bases). In DNA, the CDR3 is TGTGCTAGTGGTTTGTCAGGAGGGCAAGAGACCCAGTACTTC. This sequence encodes CASGLSGGQETQYF.